This T cell receptor (beta chain) was documented in a study of blood T cell repertoires in COVID-19. For the study at large: PBMCs, B-cell-depleted T cells, or T cells provided the cDNA or gDNA that made up the material.

Trimming removed 0 bases from V and 5 bases from J; junction bases left unmatched: 10. Per the germline V gene, CDR1 is KGHSH and CDR2 is LQKENI. The CDR3 contains 17 residues. Profiled with immunoSEQ multiplex PCR; TCRdb holds only in-frame clones, not every one. The sample yields around 100,000 clones, about four fifths seen once. The receptor comes from a woman between 55 and 75 years old with acute or convalescent COVID-19. This chain connects TRBV18 to TRBJ2-1; the match to TRBD2 covers 7 bases. The sequenced sample consisted of peripheral blood. The CDR3 spells CASSPPLSGGKNNEQFF. CDR3 in DNA: TGTGCCAGCTCACCACCCCTTTCCGGGGGGAAAAACAATGAGCAGTTCTTC.